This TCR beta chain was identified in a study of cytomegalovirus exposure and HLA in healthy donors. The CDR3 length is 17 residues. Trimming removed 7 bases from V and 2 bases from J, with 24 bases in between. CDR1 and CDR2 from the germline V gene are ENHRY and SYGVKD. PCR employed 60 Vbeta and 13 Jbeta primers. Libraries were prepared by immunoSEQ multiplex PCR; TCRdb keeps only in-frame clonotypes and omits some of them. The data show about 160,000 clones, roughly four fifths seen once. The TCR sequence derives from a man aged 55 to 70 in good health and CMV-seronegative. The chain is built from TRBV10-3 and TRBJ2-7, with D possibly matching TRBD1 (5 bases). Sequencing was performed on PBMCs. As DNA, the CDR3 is TGTGCCATCACTAACCAACCGCTCCAGGGATCAGCCTACGAGCAGTACTTC. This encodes CAITNQPLQGSAYEQYF.